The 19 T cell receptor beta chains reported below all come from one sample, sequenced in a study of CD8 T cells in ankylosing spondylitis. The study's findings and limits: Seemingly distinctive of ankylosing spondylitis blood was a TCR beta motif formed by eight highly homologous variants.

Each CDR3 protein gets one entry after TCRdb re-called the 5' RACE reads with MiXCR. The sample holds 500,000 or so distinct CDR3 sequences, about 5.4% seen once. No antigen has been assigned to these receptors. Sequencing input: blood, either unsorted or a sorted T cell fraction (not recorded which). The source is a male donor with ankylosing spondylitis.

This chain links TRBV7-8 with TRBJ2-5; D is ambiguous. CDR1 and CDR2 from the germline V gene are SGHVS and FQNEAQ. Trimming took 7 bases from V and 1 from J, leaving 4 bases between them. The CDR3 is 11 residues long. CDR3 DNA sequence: TGTGCCAGCACCATCCAAGAGACCCAGTACTTC. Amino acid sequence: CASTIQETQYF.

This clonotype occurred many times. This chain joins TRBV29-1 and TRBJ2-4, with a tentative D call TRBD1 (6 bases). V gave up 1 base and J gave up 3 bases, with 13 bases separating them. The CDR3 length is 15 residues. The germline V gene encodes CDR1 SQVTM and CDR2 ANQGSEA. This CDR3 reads CSVEGSGHLKNIQYF. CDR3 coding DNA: TGCAGCGTTGAAGGGTCGGGACACCTCAAAAACATTCAGTACTTC.

Here the CDR3 reads CSARDFLFAGQYF. The CDR3 nucleotides are TGCAGTGCTCGGGACTTTTTGTTTGCCGGGCAGTACTTC. V and J are TRBV20-1 and TRBJ2-7, with D perhaps matching TRBD2 (6 bases). CDR3 length equals 13 residues. With 5 bases removed from V and 9 bases from J, the gap between germline ends came to 20 bases. Germline V gene lookup returns CDR1 DFQATT and CDR2 SNEGSKA (reference sequence).

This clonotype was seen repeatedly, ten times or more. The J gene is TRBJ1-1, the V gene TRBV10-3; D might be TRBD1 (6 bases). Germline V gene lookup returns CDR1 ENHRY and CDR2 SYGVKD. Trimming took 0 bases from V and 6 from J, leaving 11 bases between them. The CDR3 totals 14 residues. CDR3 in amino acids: CAISESGGTAEAFF. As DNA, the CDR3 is TGTGCCATCAGTGAGTCCGGGGGCACCGCTGAAGCTTTCTTT.

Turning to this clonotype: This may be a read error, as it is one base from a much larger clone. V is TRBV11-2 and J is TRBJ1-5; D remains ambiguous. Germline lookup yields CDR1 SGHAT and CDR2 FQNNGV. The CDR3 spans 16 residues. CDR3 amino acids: CASSLDVSKGNQHQHF. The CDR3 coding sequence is TGTGCCAGCAGCTTAGATGTGAGTAAGGGCAATCAGCACCAGCATTTT.

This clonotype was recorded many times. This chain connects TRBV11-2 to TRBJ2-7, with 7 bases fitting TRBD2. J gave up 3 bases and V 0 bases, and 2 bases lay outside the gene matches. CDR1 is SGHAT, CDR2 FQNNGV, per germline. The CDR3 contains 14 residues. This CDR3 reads CASSLDSGGYEQYF. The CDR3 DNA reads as TGTGCCAGCAGCTTAGATTCGGGGGGCTACGAGCAGTACTTC.

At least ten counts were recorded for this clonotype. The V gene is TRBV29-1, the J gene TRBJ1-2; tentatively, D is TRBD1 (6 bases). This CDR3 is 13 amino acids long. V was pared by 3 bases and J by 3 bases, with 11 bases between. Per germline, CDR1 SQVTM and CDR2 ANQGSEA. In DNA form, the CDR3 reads TGCAGCGTTGAGGGGGGCTATGACTATGGCTACACCTTC. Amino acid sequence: CSVEGGYDYGYTF.

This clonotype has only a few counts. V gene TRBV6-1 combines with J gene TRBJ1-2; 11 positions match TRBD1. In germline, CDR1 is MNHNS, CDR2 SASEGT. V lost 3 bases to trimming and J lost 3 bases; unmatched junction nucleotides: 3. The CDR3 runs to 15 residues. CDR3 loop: CASSEGTGGHYGYTF. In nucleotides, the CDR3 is TGTGCCAGCAGTGAGGGGACAGGGGGACACTATGGCTACACCTTC.

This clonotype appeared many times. This chain's CDR3 is CASSATRGRGETQYF. CDR3 in DNA: TGTGCCAGCAGCGCCACTAGGGGGCGAGGAGAGACCCAGTACTTC. The chain joins TRBV7-6 to TRBJ2-5; 7 bases align to TRBD1. The length of the CDR3 is 15 residues. The germline V gene has CDR1 SGHVS and CDR2 FNYEAQ. V shed 5 bases, J shed 4 bases, and the junction held 10 bases outside the gene matches. Combining the CDR3 with reference TRBV7-6 and TRBJ2-5 gives the whole variable domain GAGVSQSPRYKVTKRGQDVALRCDPISGHVSLYWYRQALGQGPEFLTYFNYEAQQDKSGLPNDRFSAERPEGSISTLTIQRTEQRDSAMYRCASSATRGRGETQYFGPGTRLLVL.

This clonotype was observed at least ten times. CDR3 nucleotide sequence: TGTGCCAGCAGCTTAGCGTGGGGATCTGGGGCCAACGTCCTGACTTTC. Its translation: CASSLAWGSGANVLTF. The chain links TRBV7-9 to TRBJ2-6, with D unclear. Deletions cut 0 bases from V and 1 base from J, with 7 bases between. The germline CDR1 and CDR2 sequences are SEHNR and FQNEAQ (reference sequence). The CDR3 is 16 amino acids.

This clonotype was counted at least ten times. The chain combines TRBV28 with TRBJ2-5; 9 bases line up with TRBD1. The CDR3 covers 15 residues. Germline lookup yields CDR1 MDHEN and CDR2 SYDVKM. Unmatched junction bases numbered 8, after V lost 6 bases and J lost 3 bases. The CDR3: CASSNRGRWEETQYF. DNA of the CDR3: TGTGCCAGCAGCAACAGGGGGCGCTGGGAAGAGACCCAGTACTTC.

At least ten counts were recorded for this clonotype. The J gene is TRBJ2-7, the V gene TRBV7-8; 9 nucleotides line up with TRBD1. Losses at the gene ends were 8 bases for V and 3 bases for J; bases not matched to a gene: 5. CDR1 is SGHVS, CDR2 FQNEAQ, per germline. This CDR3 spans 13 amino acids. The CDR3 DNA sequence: TGTGCCAGCGCGACAGGGGGGAACTACGAGCAGTACTTC. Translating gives CASATGGNYEQYF. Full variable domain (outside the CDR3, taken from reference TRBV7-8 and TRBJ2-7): GAGVSQSPRYKVAKRGQDVALRCDPISGHVSLFWYQQALGQGPEFLTYFQNEAQLDKSGLPSDRFFAERPEGSVSTLKIQRTQQEDSAVYLCASATGGNYEQYFGPGTRLTVT.

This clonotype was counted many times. The CDR3 region is CASSPQTSSDTQYF. The CDR3 region has the DNA TGTGCCAGCTCACCTCAAACTAGCTCAGATACGCAGTATTTT. The V and J genes are TRBV18 and TRBJ2-3; possibly TRBD2 for D (6 bases). The CDR3 contains 14 residues. The V and J ends lost 3 bases and 4 bases respectively, with 11 bases between them. CDR1 and CDR2 from the germline V gene are KGHSH and LQKENI.

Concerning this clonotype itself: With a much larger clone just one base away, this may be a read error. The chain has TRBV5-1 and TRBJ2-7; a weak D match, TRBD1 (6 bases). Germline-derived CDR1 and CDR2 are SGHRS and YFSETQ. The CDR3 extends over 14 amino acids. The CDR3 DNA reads TGCGCCAGCAGCCCTCAGGGGCCCACCTACGGGCAGTACTTC. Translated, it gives CASSPQGPTYGQYF.

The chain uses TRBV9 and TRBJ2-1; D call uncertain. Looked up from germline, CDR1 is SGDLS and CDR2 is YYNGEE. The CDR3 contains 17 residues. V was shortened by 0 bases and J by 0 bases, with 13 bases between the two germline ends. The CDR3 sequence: CASSVGSAASSYNEQFF. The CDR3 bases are TGTGCCAGCAGCGTAGGGTCTGCGGCGAGCTCCTACAATGAGCAGTTCTTC.

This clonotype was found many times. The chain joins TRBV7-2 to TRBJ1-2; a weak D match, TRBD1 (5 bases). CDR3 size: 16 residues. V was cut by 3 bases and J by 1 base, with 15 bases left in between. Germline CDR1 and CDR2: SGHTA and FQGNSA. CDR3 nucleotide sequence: TGTGCCAGCAGCTTGAGAGGGGCGACCCTTAACTATGGCTACACCTTC. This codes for CASSLRGATLNYGYTF. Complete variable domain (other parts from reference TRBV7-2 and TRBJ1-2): GAGVSQSPSNKVTEKGKDVELRCDPISGHTALYWYRQSLGQGLEFLIYFQGNSAPDKSGLPSDRFSAERTGGSVSTLTIQRTQQEDSAVYLCASSLRGATLNYGYTFGSGTRLTVV.

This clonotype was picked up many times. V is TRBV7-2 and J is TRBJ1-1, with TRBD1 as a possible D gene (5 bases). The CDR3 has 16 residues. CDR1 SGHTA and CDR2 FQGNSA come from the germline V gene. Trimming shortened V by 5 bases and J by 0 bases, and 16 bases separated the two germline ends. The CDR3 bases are TGTGCCAGCAGCCCCGGAGCCCGGGGCTTGAACACTGAAGCTTTCTTT. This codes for CASSPGARGLNTEAFF.

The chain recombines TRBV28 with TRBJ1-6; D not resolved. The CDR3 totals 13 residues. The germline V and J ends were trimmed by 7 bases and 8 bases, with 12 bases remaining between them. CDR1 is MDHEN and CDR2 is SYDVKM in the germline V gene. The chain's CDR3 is CASTVPGYSPLHF. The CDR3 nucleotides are TGTGCCAGCACCGTGCCGGGGTATTCACCCCTCCACTTT.

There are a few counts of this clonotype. The CDR3, as DNA: TGTGCCAGCAGCCCCCCTTCCGGGCGAGGCGTTGAGAATTCACCCCTCCACTTT. Its protein is CASSPPSGRGVENSPLHF. The chain combines TRBV11-1 with TRBJ1-6; D gene unclear. Germline lookup yields CDR1 SGHAT and CDR2 FQDESV (reference sequence). V was pared by 5 bases and J by 7 bases, with 24 bases between. This CDR3 has 18 residues.